This entry concerns a single TCR beta chain. Its antigen is as yet unknown. These data belong to a study of tumor-infiltrating lymphocytes in primary liver carcinoma. Study-wide context: With diameters of roughly 4 to 10 cm, tumors were stage T1-T3 N0M0.

Making TCR beta cDNA involved 400 to 600 ng total RNA and a constant-region primer. Three-round nested multiplex PCR performed with slightly modified ARM-PCR produced the TCR beta libraries. Researchers ran the first two PCR rounds for ten to eleven cycles each with TRBV1-TRBV30 forward primers and a C-beta reverse primer. In TCRdb, the multiplex PCR reads were re-called with MiXCR into one record per CDR3 protein. Of some 200,000 distinct CDR3 sequences in the sample, less than 70% are singletons; the top ten hold around 7.1%. This CDR3 is 13 amino acids long. Trimming cost V 5 bases and J 3 bases, with 11 bases left between them. CDR1 and CDR2 from the germline V gene are MNHNS and SASEGT. General observations from the study: Bulk, unsorted sampling meant CD4+ and CD8+ repertoires went uncompared. Researchers found tumor-adjacent and tumor-blood pairs overlapped less than tumor region pairs.

Germline DNA was also extracted, with blood RNA taken from unsorted whole blood. The sequence came from a woman aged 55 to 70 with primary liver carcinoma and hepatitis B virus infection. The chain links TRBV6-1 to TRBJ2-7, with TRBD1 as a possible D gene (6 bases). Sequencing input: peripheral blood. The CDR3 sequence is CASSLGHNYEQYF. The DNA for the CDR3 is TGTGCCAGCAGTTTGGGACACAACTACGAGCAGTACTTC.